A selection of T cell receptor beta chains follows, all from one sample in a study of cytomegalovirus exposure and HLA in healthy donors. Using immunoSEQ multiplex PCR, the repertoire was profiled, and TCRdb retains in-frame clones only, with some absent. The sample records 100,000 to 150,000 clones, roughly four fifths being singletons. Sequencing was done on a sample of PBMCs. The receptor source for this set is a male donor in good health and CMV-seronegative. The CDR3 runs from the conserved cysteine through the conserved F or W. The order of the fields is CDR3 length, V gene, clone size, J gene, D gene, CDR3 protein, CDR3 DNA. A D gene is named only where the DNA matches it firmly. Clone size is not always given. Where it is, it says once, few, many or a class for expanded clones.

>14|TRBV28|-|TRBJ1-2|TRBD1
CASRLTGTNYGYTF
TGTGCCAGCAGACTGACAGGGACTAACTATGGCTACACCTTC
>11|TRBV7-9|-|TRBJ1-4|-
CASSSEERLFF
TGTGCCAGCAGCTCCGAGGAAAGGCTGTTTTTT
>18|TRBV19|-|TRBJ2-6|TRBD1
CASSIQRTGGSGANVLTF
TGTGCCAGTAGTATCCAGCGGACAGGGGGCTCTGGGGCCAACGTCCTGACTTTC
>13|TRBV19|-|TRBJ2-7|-
CASSVTGRYEQYF
TGTGCCAGTAGTGTAACAGGGCGGTACGAGCAGTACTTC
>14|TRBV5-4|-|TRBJ2-1|TRBD2
CASTHQRGDNEQFF
TGTGCCAGCACCCACCAGCGGGGGGACAATGAGCAGTTCTTC
>17|TRBV5-4|-|TRBJ2-2|TRBD1
CASSFDGRGRRAGELFF
TGTGCCAGCAGCTTCGACGGCAGGGGGCGTAGGGCCGGGGAGCTGTTTTTT
>16|TRBV4-2|-|TRBJ1-4|-
CASSQVMRGSDEKLFF
TGTGCCAGCAGCCAAGTGATGAGGGGGTCGGATGAAAAACTGTTTTTT
>15|TRBV27|-|TRBJ2-1|TRBD2
CASSSGTSGQNEQFF
TGTGCCAGCAGTTCCGGGACTAGCGGCCAAAATGAGCAGTTCTTC
>15|TRBV19|-|TRBJ1-2|-
CASSISRGPWHGYTF
TGTGCCAGTAGTATAAGCAGGGGTCCTTGGCATGGCTACACCTTC
>15|TRBV5-1|once|TRBJ2-2|-
CASSLVRGFNGELFF
TGCGCCAGCAGCTTGGTTCGGGGGTTTAACGGGGAGCTGTTTTTT
>15|TRBV28|-|TRBJ1-1|TRBD1
CASSLRKMGTGLAFF
TGTGCCAGCAGTTTGCGCAAAATGGGGACAGGGCTGGCTTTCTTT
>14|TRBV7-3|-|TRBJ1-1|-
CASSVTGGVTEAFF
TGTGCCAGCAGCGTAACCGGGGGGGTAACTGAAGCTTTCTTT
>16|TRBV11-2|-|TRBJ2-7|-
CASSLPTRRGGYEQYF
TGTGCCAGCAGCTTACCCACCCGGAGGGGGGGCTACGAGCAGTACTTC
>11|TRBV28|-|TRBJ2-7|-
CASSLVDEQYF
TGTGCCAGCAGTTTAGTCGACGAGCAGTACTTC
>18|TRBV5-1|-|TRBJ2-2|TRBD2
CASSPGLAGSSITGELFF
TGCGCCAGCAGCCCCGGACTAGCGGGAAGTTCTATCACCGGGGAGCTGTTTTTT
>13|TRBV11-2|-|TRBJ2-7|-
CASSLAFGYEQYF
TGTGCCAGCAGCTTAGCTTTCGGGTACGAGCAGTACTTC
>13|TRBV9|-|TRBJ2-2|-
CASSVNSPGELFF
TGTGCCAGCAGCGTAAACAGCCCCGGGGAGCTGTTTTTT
>15|TRBV28|few|TRBJ1-2|TRBD1
CASSPSDRRNYGYTF
TGTGCCAGCAGTCCCTCGGACAGGAGAAATTATGGCTACACCTTC
>14|TRBV6-6|few|TRBJ1-4|-
CASSYLTTNEKLFF
TGTGCCAGCAGTTACTTAACAACTAATGAAAAACTGTTTTTT
>15|TRBV28|-|TRBJ2-1|TRBD2
CASRIFGRVENEQFF
TGTGCCAGCCGTATTTTCGGGAGGGTGGAAAATGAGCAGTTCTTC
>13|TRBV29-1|-|TRBJ2-7|-
CSVGAGLTYEQYF
TGCAGCGTTGGGGCAGGACTAACCTACGAGCAGTACTTC
>13|TRBV5-1|-|TRBJ2-7|-
CASSLADGYEQYF
TGCGCCAGCAGCTTAGCGGACGGGTACGAGCAGTACTTC
>11|TRBV11-2|few|TRBJ2-1|-
CASSLRGGQFF
TGTGCCAGCAGCTTAAGGGGGGGGCAGTTCTTC
>16|TRBV5-6|few|TRBJ2-2|TRBD2
CASSGALGGRTGELFF
TGTGCCAGCAGCGGAGCTCTCGGGGGGAGGACCGGGGAGCTGTTTTTT
>13|TRBV6-1|few|TRBJ1-1|TRBD1
CASSLTGTPEAFF
TGTGCCAGCAGCCTGACAGGGACCCCTGAAGCTTTCTTT
>15|TRBV9|-|TRBJ2-2|-
CASGGGLPFAGELFF
TGTGCCAGCGGGGGGGGCTTACCTTTCGCCGGGGAGCTGTTTTTT
>14|TRBV19|-|TRBJ2-3|TRBD1
CASSRDSPTDTQYF
TGTGCCAGTTCGAGGGACAGTCCCACAGATACGCAGTATTTT
>15|TRBV19|few|TRBJ2-1|TRBD1
CASTPDRASYNEQFF
TGTGCCAGTACCCCCGACAGGGCGAGCTACAATGAGCAGTTCTTC
>15|TRBV6-5|few|TRBJ1-4|TRBD1
CASSYRVERRTGLFF
TGTGCCAGCAGCTATCGGGTTGAGAGGAGGACAGGCCTGTTTTTT
>16|TRBV5-1|-|TRBJ2-2|-
CASSARGLGVTGELFF
TGCGCCAGCAGCGCGAGGGGGTTAGGTGTCACCGGGGAGCTGTTTTTT
>13|TRBV29-1|-|TRBJ1-1|TRBD1
CSVGDRGRFEAFF
TGCAGCGTAGGGGACAGGGGGCGATTTGAAGCTTTCTTT
>16|TRBV29-1|-|TRBJ2-1|-
CSVETLSGTSYNEQFF
TGCAGCGTTGAGACCCTGTCCGGGACTTCCTACAATGAGCAGTTCTTC
>15|TRBV11-3|-|TRBJ2-3|TRBD1
CASSPRDSKADTQYF
TGTGCCAGCAGCCCCCGGGACAGTAAGGCAGATACGCAGTATTTT